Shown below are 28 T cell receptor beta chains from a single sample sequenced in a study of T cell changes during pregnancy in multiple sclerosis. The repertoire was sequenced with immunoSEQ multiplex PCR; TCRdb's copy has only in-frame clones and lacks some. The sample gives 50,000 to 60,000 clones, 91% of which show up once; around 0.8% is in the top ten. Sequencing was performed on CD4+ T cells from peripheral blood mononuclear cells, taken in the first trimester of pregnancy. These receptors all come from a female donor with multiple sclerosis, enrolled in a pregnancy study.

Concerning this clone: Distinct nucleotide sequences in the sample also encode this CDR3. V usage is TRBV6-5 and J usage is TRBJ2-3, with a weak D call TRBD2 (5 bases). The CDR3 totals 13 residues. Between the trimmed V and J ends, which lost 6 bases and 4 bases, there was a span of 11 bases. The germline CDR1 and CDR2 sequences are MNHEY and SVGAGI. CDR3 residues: CASSYGGADTQYF. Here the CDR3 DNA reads TGTGCCAGCAGCTACGGAGGCGCAGATACGCAGTATTTT.

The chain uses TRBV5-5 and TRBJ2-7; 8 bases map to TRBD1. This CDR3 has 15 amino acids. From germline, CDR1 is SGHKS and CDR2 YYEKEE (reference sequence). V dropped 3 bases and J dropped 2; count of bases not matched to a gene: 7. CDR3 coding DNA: TGTGCCAGCAGCTCTGACCAGGGGGCCCCCTACGAGCAGTACTTC. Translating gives CASSSDQGAPYEQYF.

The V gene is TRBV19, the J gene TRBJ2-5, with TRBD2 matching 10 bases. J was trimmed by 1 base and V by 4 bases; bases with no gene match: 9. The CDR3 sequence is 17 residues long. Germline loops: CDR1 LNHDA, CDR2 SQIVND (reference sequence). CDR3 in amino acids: CASSSPQRGGLQETQYF. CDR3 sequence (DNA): TGTGCCAGTAGTAGCCCCCAGCGGGGGGGCCTCCAAGAGACCCAGTACTTC.

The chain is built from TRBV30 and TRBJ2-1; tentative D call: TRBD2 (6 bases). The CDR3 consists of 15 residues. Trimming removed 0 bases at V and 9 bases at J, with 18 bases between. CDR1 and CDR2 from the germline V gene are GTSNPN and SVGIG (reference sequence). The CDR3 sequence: CAWSVGSSAGSEQFF. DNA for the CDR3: TGTGCCTGGAGTGTAGGTTCTAGCGCGGGCAGTGAGCAGTTCTTC.

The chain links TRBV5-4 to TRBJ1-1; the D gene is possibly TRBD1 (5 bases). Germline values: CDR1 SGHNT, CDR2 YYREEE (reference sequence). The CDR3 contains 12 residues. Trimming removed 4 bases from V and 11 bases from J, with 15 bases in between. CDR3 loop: CASSLVRGTAFF. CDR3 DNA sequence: TGTGCCAGCAGCCTAGTTAGGGGTACTGCTTTCTTT.

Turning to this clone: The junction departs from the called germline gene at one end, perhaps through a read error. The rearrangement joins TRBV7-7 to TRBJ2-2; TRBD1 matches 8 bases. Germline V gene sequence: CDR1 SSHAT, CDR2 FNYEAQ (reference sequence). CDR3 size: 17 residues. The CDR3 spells CASSLAPGQGGTGELFF. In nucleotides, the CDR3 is TGTGCTAGCAGCTTAGCCCCTGGACAGGGAGGCACCGGGGAGCTGTTTTTT.

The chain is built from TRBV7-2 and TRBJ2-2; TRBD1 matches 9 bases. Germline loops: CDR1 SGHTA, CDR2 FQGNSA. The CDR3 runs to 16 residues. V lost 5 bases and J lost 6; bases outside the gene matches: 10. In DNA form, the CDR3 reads TGTGCCAGCAGCCCTTCGGACAGGGGAAAGTCCGGGGAGCTGTTTTTT. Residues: CASSPSDRGKSGELFF.

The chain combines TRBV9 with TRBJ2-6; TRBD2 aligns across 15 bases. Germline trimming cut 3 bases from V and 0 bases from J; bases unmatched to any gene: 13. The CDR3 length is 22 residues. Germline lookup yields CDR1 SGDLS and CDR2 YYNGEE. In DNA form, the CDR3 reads TGTGCCAGCAGCGGTCAGAGGGTGGGACTAGCGGGGGGAAACTCTGGGGCCAACGTCCTGACTTTC. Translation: CASSGQRVGLAGGNSGANVLTF. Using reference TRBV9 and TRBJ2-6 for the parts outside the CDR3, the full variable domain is DSGVTQTPKHLITATGQRVTLRCSPRSGDLSVYWYQQSLDQGLQFLIQYYNGEERAKGNILERFSAQQFPDLHSELNLSSLELGDSALYFCASSGQRVGLAGGNSGANVLTFGAGSRLTVL.

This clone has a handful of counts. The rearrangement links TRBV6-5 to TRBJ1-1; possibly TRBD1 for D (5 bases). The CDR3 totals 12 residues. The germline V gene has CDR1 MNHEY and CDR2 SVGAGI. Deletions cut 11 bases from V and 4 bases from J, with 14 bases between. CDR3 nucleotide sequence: TGTGCCGCTCTGGGGCGGTCCACTGAAGCTTTCTTT. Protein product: CAALGRSTEAFF.

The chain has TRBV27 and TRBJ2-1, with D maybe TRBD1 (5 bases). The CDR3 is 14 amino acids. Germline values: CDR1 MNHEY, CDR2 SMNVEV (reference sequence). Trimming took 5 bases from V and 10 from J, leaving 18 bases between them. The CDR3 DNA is TGTGCCAGCAGTCGACTTCAGGGATTTGAGGAGCAGTTCTTC. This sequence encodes CASSRLQGFEEQFF.

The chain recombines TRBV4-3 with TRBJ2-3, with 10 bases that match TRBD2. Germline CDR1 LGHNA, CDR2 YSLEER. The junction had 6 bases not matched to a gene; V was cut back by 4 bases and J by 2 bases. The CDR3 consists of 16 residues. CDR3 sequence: CASSPSGGAYTDTQYF. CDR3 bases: TGCGCCAGCAGCCCGAGCGGGGGGGCGTACACAGATACGCAGTATTTT.

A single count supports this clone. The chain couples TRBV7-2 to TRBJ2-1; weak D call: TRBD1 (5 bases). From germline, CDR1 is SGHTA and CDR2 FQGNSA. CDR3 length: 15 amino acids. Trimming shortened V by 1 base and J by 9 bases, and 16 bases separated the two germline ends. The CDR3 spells CASSLVVGPGTEQFF. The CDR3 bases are TGTGCCAGCAGCTTAGTGGTGGGGCCCGGCACTGAGCAGTTCTTC.

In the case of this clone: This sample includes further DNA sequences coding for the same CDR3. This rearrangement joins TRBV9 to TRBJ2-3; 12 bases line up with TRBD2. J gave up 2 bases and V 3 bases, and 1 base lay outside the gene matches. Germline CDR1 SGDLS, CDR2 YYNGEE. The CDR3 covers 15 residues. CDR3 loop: CASSGTSGVTDTQYF. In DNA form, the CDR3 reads TGTGCCAGCAGCGGGACTAGCGGGGTCACAGATACGCAGTATTTT. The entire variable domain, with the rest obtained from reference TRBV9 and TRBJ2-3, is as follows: DSGVTQTPKHLITATGQRVTLRCSPRSGDLSVYWYQQSLDQGLQFLIQYYNGEERAKGNILERFSAQQFPDLHSELNLSSLELGDSALYFCASSGTSGVTDTQYFGPGTRLTVL.

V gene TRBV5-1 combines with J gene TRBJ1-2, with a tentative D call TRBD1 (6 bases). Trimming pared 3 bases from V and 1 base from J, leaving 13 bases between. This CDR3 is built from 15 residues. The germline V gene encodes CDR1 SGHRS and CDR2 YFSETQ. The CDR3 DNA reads TGCGCCAGCAGCTCGACAGGACCTAATAACTATGGCTACACCTTC. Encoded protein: CASSSTGPNNYGYTF. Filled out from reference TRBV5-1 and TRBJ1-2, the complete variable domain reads KAGVTQTPRYLIKTRGQQVTLSCSPISGHRSVSWYQQTPGQGLQFLFEYFSETQRNKGNFPGRFSGRQFSNSRSEMNVSTLELGDSALYLCASSSTGPNNYGYTFGSGTRLTVV.

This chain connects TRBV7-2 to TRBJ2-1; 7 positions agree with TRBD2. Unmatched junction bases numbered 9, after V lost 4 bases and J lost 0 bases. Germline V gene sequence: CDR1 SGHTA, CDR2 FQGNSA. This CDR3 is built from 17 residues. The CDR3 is CASSSWTSQSSYNEQFF. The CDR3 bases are TGTGCCAGCAGCTCTTGGACTAGTCAGAGCTCCTACAATGAGCAGTTCTTC.

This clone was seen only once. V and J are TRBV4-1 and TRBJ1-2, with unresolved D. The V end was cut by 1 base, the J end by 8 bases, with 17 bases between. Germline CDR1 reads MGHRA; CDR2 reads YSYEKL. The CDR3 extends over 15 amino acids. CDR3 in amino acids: CASSQVSSVLNGYTF. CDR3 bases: TGCGCCAGCAGCCAAGTTTCGAGCGTGTTAAACGGCTACACCTTC.

The CDR3 bases are TGTGCCAGCAGTTACTCAAGGGGCGCGGAGGCTTTCTTT. Translated: CASSYSRGAEAFF. The chain is built from TRBV6-5 and TRBJ1-1, with D perhaps matching TRBD1 (5 bases). Germline CDR1 MNHEY, CDR2 SVGAGI. V was trimmed by 0 bases and J by 11 bases, leaving 13 bases between them. CDR3 size: 13 residues.

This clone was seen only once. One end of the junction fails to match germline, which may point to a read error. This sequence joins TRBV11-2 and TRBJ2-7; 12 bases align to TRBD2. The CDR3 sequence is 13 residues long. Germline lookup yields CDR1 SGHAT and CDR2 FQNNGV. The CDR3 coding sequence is TGTGCCAGCTCCGCGATAACTAGCGGGGGGCCGAACTTC. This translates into CASSAITSGGPNF. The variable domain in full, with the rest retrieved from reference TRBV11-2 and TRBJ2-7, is EAGVAQSPRYKIIEKRQSVAFWCNPISGHATLYWYQQILGQGPKLLIQFQNNGVVDDSQLPKDRFSAERLKGVDSTLKIQPAKLEDSAVYLCASSAITSGGPNFGPGTRLTVT.

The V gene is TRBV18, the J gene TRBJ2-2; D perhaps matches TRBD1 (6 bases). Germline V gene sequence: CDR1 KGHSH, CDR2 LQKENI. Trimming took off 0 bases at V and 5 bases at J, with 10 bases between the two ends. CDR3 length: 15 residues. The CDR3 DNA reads TGTGCCAGCTCACCACCTTCTCAGGGGACCGGGGAGCTGTTTTTT. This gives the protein CASSPPSQGTGELFF.

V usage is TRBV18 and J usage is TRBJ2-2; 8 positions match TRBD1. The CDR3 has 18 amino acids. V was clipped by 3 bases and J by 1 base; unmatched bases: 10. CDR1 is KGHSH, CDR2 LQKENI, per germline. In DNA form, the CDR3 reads TGTGCCAGCTCACCTCGCCCACCGGGACAGGAGAACACCGGGGAGCTGTTTTTT. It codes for CASSPRPPGQENTGELFF. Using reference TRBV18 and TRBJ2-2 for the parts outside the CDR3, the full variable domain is NAGVMQNPRHLVRRRGQEARLRCSPMKGHSHVYWYRQLPEEGLKFMVYLQKENIIDESGMPKERFSAEFPKEGPSILRIQQVVRGDSAAYFCASSPRPPGQENTGELFFGEGSRLTVL.

DNA for the CDR3: TGTGCCAGCAGCTTGATAGGGGCGAACACCGGGGAGCTGTTTTTT. Translation gives CASSLIGANTGELFF. This rearrangement joins TRBV5-4 to TRBJ2-2, with D tentatively TRBD1 (5 bases). V lost 1 base and J 0 bases, leaving 7 bases between the germline ends. This CDR3 spans 15 amino acids. Germline lookup yields CDR1 SGHNT and CDR2 YYREEE (reference sequence).

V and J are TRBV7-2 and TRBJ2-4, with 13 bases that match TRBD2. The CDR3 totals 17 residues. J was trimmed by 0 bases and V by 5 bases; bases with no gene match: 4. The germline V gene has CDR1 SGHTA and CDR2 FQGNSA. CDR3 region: CASSMGLAGLAKNIQYF. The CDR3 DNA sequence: TGTGCCAGCAGCATGGGACTAGCGGGACTAGCCAAAAACATTCAGTACTTC.

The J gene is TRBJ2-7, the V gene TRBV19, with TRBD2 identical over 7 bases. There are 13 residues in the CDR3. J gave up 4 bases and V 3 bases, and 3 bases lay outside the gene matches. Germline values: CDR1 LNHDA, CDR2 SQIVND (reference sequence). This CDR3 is CASSILGGYEQYF. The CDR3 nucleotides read TGTGCCAGTAGTATTCTCGGGGGGTACGAGCAGTACTTC.

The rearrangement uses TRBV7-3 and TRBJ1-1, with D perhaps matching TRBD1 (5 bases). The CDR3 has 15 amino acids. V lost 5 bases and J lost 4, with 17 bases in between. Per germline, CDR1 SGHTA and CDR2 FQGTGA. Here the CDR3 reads CASSLTGGPGTEAFF. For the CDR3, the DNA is TGTGCCAGCAGCCTTACCGGGGGTCCTGGCACTGAAGCTTTCTTT.

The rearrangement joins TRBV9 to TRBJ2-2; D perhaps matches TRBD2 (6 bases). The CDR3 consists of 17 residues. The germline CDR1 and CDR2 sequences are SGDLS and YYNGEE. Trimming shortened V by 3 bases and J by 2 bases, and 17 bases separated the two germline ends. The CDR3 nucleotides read TGTGCCAGCAGCGCACGGGCGGGGAGGCCAAACACCGGGGAGCTGTTTTTT. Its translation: CASSARAGRPNTGELFF.

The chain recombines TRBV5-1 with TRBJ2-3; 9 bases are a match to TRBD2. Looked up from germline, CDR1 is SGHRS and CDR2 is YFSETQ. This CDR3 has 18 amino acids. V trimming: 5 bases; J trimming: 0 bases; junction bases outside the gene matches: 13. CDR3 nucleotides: TGCGCCAGCAGGCACGACCCGGGACTAGCAGTTAGCACAGATACGCAGTATTTT. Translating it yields CASRHDPGLAVSTDTQYF.

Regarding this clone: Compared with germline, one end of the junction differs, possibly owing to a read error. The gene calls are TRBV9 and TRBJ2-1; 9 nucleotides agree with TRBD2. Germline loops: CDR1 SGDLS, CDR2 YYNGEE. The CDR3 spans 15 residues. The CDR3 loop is CAGSVRLAVYNEQFF. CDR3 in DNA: TGTGCCGGCAGCGTCCGACTAGCGGTCTACAATGAGCAGTTCTTC. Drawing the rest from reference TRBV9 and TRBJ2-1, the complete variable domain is DSGVTQTPKHLITATGQRVTLRCSPRSGDLSVYWYQQSLDQGLQFLIQYYNGEERAKGNILERFSAQQFPDLHSELNLSSLELGDSALYFCAGSVRLAVYNEQFFGPGTRLTVL.

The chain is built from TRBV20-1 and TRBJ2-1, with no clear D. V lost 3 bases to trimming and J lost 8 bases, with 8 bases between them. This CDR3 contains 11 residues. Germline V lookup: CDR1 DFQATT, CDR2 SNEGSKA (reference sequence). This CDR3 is CSASSVHEQFF. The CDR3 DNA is TGCAGTGCTAGTTCCGTCCATGAGCAGTTCTTC.